These T cell receptor beta chains were read from a single sample in a study of blood T cell repertoires in COVID-19. Some clones are missing from TCRdb's copy, which holds only in-frame ones; the method was immunoSEQ multiplex PCR. The table lists a few hundred thousand clones, 80% to 90% of them singletons. Sequencing was done on a sample of peripheral blood. The receptor set was obtained from a woman aged 35 to 49 who had recovered from COVID-19. CDR3s include the opening cysteine and the closing phenylalanine or tryptophan. Fields, in order: V gene, D gene, J gene, clone size, CDR3 DNA, CDR3 protein. D genes are given only for firm matches. The listing skips clone size in some rows; elsewhere it reads once, few, many or a size class.

v_call: TRBV20-1
d_call: -
j_call: TRBJ1-4
clone_size: once
cdr3_nt: TGCAGTGCTAGGACACAGGAAAAACTGTTTTTT
cdr3_aa: CSARTQEKLFF

v_call: TRBV10-3
d_call: -
j_call: TRBJ2-5
clone_size: -
cdr3_nt: TGTGCCATCAGAAACATGTTGGTGGAGACCCAGTACTTC
cdr3_aa: CAIRNMLVETQYF

v_call: TRBV6-5
d_call: -
j_call: TRBJ2-3
clone_size: -
cdr3_nt: TGTGCCAGCCTGAGGTATGGCACAGATACGCAGTATTTT
cdr3_aa: CASLRYGTDTQYF

v_call: TRBV12-1
d_call: -
j_call: TRBJ2-1
clone_size: -
cdr3_nt: TGTGCCAGCAGCTCGATACCGACTAACAGCTCCTACAATGAGCAGTTCTTC
cdr3_aa: CASSSIPTNSSYNEQFF

v_call: TRBV11-3
d_call: TRBD2
j_call: TRBJ2-1
clone_size: -
cdr3_nt: TGTGCCAGCAGCCCCGAGGGCGGGAGGAGACTTCAGTTCTTC
cdr3_aa: CASSPEGGRRLQFF

v_call: TRBV19
d_call: -
j_call: TRBJ1-1
clone_size: -
cdr3_nt: TGTGCCAGTAGTCCCCTCGGACAGCATCGCATTCCTGAAGCTTTCTTT
cdr3_aa: CASSPLGQHRIPEAFF

v_call: TRBV29-1
d_call: TRBD1
j_call: TRBJ2-7
clone_size: -
cdr3_nt: TGCAGCGCCGGACAGGGTTACGGCGAGCAGTACTTC
cdr3_aa: CSAGQGYGEQYF

v_call: TRBV10-2
d_call: TRBD1
j_call: TRBJ2-1
clone_size: few
cdr3_nt: TGCGCCATCACGACAGGGGACAATGAGCAGTTCTTC
cdr3_aa: CAITTGDNEQFF

v_call: TRBV28
d_call: TRBD1
j_call: TRBJ1-2
clone_size: -
cdr3_nt: TGTGCCAGCAGTTTAACCGGGACAGGGGCTGGCTACACCTTC
cdr3_aa: CASSLTGTGAGYTF

v_call: TRBV9
d_call: -
j_call: TRBJ1-1
clone_size: -
cdr3_nt: TGTGCCAGCAGCGTAGGACAGGCTACGTTGAACACTGAAGCTTTCTTT
cdr3_aa: CASSVGQATLNTEAFF

v_call: TRBV7-7
d_call: TRBD2
j_call: TRBJ2-1
clone_size: -
cdr3_nt: TGTGCCAGCAGCTCTCTGGGACTAGCGGCTGGTGAGCAGTTCTTC
cdr3_aa: CASSSLGLAAGEQFF

v_call: TRBV18
d_call: TRBD2
j_call: TRBJ2-1
clone_size: -
cdr3_nt: TGTGCCAGCTCGGGACTAGCGGGAGTAAATGAGCAGTTCTTC
cdr3_aa: CASSGLAGVNEQFF

v_call: TRBV30
d_call: -
j_call: TRBJ1-3
clone_size: -
cdr3_nt: TGTGCCTGGAGTGGTAGCTCTGGAAACACCATATATTTT
cdr3_aa: CAWSGSSGNTIYF

v_call: TRBV3-1/TRBV3-2
d_call: -
j_call: TRBJ1-4
clone_size: few
cdr3_nt: TGTGCCAGCAGCCAAACTCTCGGGACACGTGAAAAACTGTTTTTT
cdr3_aa: CASSQTLGTREKLFF

v_call: TRBV18
d_call: -
j_call: TRBJ2-3
clone_size: -
cdr3_nt: TGTGCCAGCTCACCCGACAGTAGTACAGATACGCAGTATTTT
cdr3_aa: CASSPDSSTDTQYF

v_call: TRBV6-5
d_call: -
j_call: TRBJ1-2
clone_size: -
cdr3_nt: TGTGCCAGCAGTTACGGGGAGAAGGCCAACTATGGCTACACCTTC
cdr3_aa: CASSYGEKANYGYTF

v_call: TRBV5-4
d_call: TRBD1
j_call: TRBJ2-3
clone_size: -
cdr3_nt: TGTGCCAGCAGCTACGGACAGGGGGCGCAAGATACGCAGTATTTT
cdr3_aa: CASSYGQGAQDTQYF

v_call: TRBV14
d_call: TRBD1
j_call: TRBJ1-1
clone_size: -
cdr3_nt: TGTGCCAGCAGCCGACATTCCGGGACAGGGAACACTGAAGCTTTCTTT
cdr3_aa: CASSRHSGTGNTEAFF

v_call: TRBV28
d_call: TRBD1
j_call: TRBJ1-2
clone_size: -
cdr3_nt: TGTGCCAAACCGGGACAGGGCCACTATGGCTACACCTTC
cdr3_aa: CAKPGQGHYGYTF

v_call: TRBV29-1
d_call: -
j_call: TRBJ1-3
clone_size: -
cdr3_nt: TGCAGCGTAAGCTACGCGGCCGGAAACACCATATATTTT
cdr3_aa: CSVSYAAGNTIYF

v_call: TRBV7-2
d_call: TRBD1
j_call: TRBJ2-3
clone_size: many
cdr3_nt: TGTGCCAGCAGCGCCGGACAGGGAAGTGAAGATACGCAGTATTTT
cdr3_aa: CASSAGQGSEDTQYF

v_call: TRBV30
d_call: -
j_call: TRBJ2-1
clone_size: -
cdr3_nt: TGTGCCTGGAGTGTTGGACAGACTCACAATGAGCAGTTCTTC
cdr3_aa: CAWSVGQTHNEQFF

v_call: TRBV5-8
d_call: TRBD1
j_call: TRBJ2-1
clone_size: -
cdr3_nt: TGTGCCAGCAGCTTGGGAGGGACAGGACTTTGGAGTGAGCAGTTCTTC
cdr3_aa: CASSLGGTGLWSEQFF

v_call: TRBV29-1
d_call: -
j_call: TRBJ1-1
clone_size: -
cdr3_nt: TGCAGCGTTCCCAAAGGTGGCAGGGAAGATGCTTTCTTT
cdr3_aa: CSVPKGGREDAFF

v_call: TRBV30
d_call: TRBD2
j_call: TRBJ2-3
clone_size: -
cdr3_nt: TGTGCCTGGAGGAAAGCGGGGCCCACAGATACGCAGTATTTT
cdr3_aa: CAWRKAGPTDTQYF